Sequencing of this T cell receptor beta chain was carried out in a study of control samples from healthy donors and cancer patients. Trimming shortened V by 4 bases and J by 5 bases, and 14 bases separated the two germline ends. CDR3 size: 14 residues. Germline V gene lookup returns CDR1 SGDLS and CDR2 YYNGEE. Using immunoSEQ multiplex PCR, the repertoire was profiled, and TCRdb retains in-frame clones only, with some absent. The data hold about 140,000 clones, with under 95% observed a single time. The V gene is TRBV9, the J gene TRBJ2-3, with D possibly matching TRBD2 (5 bases). The sequenced sample was blood. This TCR derives from a man aged 18 to 35 in good health. The CDR3 sequence: CASSPGVQVDTQYF. CDR3 coding DNA: TGTGCCAGCAGCCCCGGGGTGCAGGTAGATACGCAGTATTTT.